This T cell receptor beta chain was obtained from a study of cytotoxic CD8 clonotypes in ibrutinib-treated CLL. Study context: Responses: approximately 25 partial, 2 complete; after median around 70 months, about 14 stayed remitted, around twelve progressed. Response samples were obtained once patients had received a median 12 months of treatment, range 6 to 36.

Study-wide points: Public clonotypes, rarely seen, contracted or held steady on treatment.

In germline, CDR1 is SGDLS, CDR2 YYNGEE. Trimming stripped 0 bases from V and 2 bases from J, with 9 bases between. This CDR3 has 15 residues. Concerning this clone itself: Its antigen is undetermined.

The targeted sequencing depth was 1 in 200,000 to 1 in 1 million T cells. Clones were sequenced by immunoSEQ multiplex PCR, and TCRdb holds only the in-frame ones, with some missing. The repertoire holds some 25,000 clones, with around 69% as singletons. This specimen was PBMCs, taken at disease progression, from a patient treated with ibrutinib. The rearrangement uses TRBV9 and TRBJ1-5; no clear D. This TCR came from a human donor with chronic lymphocytic leukemia. CDR3 in DNA: TGTGCCAGCAGCGTAGAGGGAAAGGGCAATCAGCCCCAGCATTTT. Protein product: CASSVEGKGNQPQHF.